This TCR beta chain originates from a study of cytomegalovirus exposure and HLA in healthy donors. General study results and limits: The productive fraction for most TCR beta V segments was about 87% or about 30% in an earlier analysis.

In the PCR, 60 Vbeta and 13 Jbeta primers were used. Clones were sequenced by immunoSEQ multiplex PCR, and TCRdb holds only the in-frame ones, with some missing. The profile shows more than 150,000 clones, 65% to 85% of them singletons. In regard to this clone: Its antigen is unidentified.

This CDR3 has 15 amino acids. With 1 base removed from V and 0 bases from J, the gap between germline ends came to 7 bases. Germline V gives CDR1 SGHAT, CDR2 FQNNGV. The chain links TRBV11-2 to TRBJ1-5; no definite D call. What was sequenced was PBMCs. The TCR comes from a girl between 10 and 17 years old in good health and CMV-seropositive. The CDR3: CASSLGSYSNQPQHF. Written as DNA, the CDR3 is TGTGCCAGCAGCTTAGGCAGTTATAGCAATCAGCCCCAGCATTTT. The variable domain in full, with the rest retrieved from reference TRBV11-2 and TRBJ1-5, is EAGVAQSPRYKIIEKRQSVAFWCNPISGHATLYWYQQILGQGPKLLIQFQNNGVVDDSQLPKDRFSAERLKGVDSTLKIQPAKLEDSAVYLCASSLGSYSNQPQHFGDGTRLSIL.